This TCR beta chain appears in the sequencing data of a study of T cell responses to AZD1222 COVID-19 vaccine. Findings and caveats of the study: There were repertoire samples only from the period after the peak T cell response.

Germline V gene data show CDR1 as MNHEY and CDR2 as SVGAGI. The CDR3 runs 16 residues. The J segment lost 1 base and the V segment lost 2 bases, leaving 6 bases of the junction unmatched. On this clone itself: Antigen unknown.

TCRdb keeps only in-frame clones here, not all; method: immunoSEQ multiplex PCR. The data contain around 92,000 clones, about 90% of them seen just once; the ten biggest clones take up less than 8%. The J gene is TRBJ1-1, the V gene TRBV6-5, with TRBD1 matching 8 bases. This specimen consisted of peripheral blood, obtained on day 0 of AZD1222 vaccination. This clonotype was obtained from an adult in good health. The CDR3 here is CASSYLATGANTEAFF. For the CDR3, the DNA is TGTGCCAGCAGTTACCTAGCGACAGGGGCGAACACTGAAGCTTTCTTT.